This TCR beta chain was sequenced for a study of vaccination and CD4 T cells after COVID-19. Oncomine TCR Beta short-read sequencing was applied to DNA from cultured CD4+ T cells. A single record per CDR3 protein comes from TCRdb applying MiXCR to the PCR reads. The repertoire holds 20,000 or so distinct CDR3 sequences, with roughly 64% as singletons. With respect to this clonotype: Its antigen remains unknown.

The CDR3 consists of 14 residues. V lost 2 bases and J lost 3, with 11 bases in between. From germline, CDR1 is MNHEY and CDR2 SVGAGI. Described treatment: roughly 10-day PBMC culture with coronavirus spike peptide pools or control peptides (ViraFEST assay). Sequencing used CD4+ T cells from blood, cultured in vitro. This clonotype was obtained from a human donor who had recovered from COVID-19. The chain employs TRBV6-5 and TRBJ2-7; possibly TRBD1 for D (5 bases). CDR3 sequence (DNA): TGTGCCAGCAGTTACGGCCTAGGGGTCTACGAGCAGTACTTC. As protein: CASSYGLGVYEQYF.